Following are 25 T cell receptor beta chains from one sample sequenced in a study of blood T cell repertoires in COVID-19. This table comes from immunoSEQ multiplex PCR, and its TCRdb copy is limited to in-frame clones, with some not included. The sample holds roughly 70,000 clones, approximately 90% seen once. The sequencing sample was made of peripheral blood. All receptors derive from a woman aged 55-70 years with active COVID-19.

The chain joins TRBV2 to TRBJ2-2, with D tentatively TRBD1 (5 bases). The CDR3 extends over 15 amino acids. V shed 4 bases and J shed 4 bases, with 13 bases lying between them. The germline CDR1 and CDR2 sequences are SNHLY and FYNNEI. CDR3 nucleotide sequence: TGTGCCAGCAGTGGAAGGGGTTCGGGCACCGGGGAGCTGTTTTTT. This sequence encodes CASSGRGSGTGELFF. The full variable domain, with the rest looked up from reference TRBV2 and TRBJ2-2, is EPEVTQTPSHQVTQMGQEVILRCVPISNHLYFYWYRQILGQKVEFLVSFYNNEISEKSEIFDDQFSVERPDGSNFTLKIRSTKLEDSAMYFCASSGRGSGTGELFFGEGSRLTVL.

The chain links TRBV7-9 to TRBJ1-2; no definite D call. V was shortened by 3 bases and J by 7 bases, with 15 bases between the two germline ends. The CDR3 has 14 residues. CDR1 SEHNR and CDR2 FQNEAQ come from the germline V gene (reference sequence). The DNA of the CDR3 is TGTGCCAGCAGCTTTCGCCCGGGGTGGCGTGGCTACACCTTC. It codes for CASSFRPGWRGYTF.

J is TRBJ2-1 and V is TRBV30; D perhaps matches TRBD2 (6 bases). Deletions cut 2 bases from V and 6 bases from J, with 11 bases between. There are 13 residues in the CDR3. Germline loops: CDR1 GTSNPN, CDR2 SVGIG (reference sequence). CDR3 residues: CAWSPGTPNEQFF. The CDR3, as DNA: TGTGCCTGGAGTCCCGGGACTCCCAATGAGCAGTTCTTC.

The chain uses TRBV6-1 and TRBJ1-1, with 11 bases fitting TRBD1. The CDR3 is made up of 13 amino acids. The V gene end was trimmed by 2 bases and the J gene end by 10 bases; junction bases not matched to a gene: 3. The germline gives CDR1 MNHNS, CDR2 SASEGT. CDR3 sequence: CASSEWGTGGAFF. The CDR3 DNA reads TGTGCCAGCAGTGAATGGGGGACAGGGGGAGCTTTCTTT.

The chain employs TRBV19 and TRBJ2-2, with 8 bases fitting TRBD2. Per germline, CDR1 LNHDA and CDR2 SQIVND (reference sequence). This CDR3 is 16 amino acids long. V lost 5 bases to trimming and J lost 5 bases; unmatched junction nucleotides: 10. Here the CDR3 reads CASSSIAGLRTGELFF. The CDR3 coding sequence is TGTGCCAGTAGTTCCATAGCGGGGTTGAGGACCGGGGAGCTGTTTTTT.

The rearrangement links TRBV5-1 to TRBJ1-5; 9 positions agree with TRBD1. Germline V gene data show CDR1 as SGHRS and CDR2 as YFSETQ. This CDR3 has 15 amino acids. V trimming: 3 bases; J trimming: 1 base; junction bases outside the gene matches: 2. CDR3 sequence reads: CASSSTGGSNQPQHF. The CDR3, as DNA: TGCGCCAGCAGCTCGACAGGGGGGAGCAATCAGCCCCAGCATTTT.

The CDR3 sequence is CASSFEVGTGELFF. The CDR3 DNA follows: TGCGCCAGCAGCTTCGAGGTCGGGACCGGGGAGCTGTTTTTT. The J gene is TRBJ2-2, the V gene TRBV5-1; D ambiguous. CDR3 length: 14 residues. CDR1 is SGHRS, CDR2 YFSETQ, per germline. V shed 2 bases and J shed 5 bases, with 10 bases lying between them.

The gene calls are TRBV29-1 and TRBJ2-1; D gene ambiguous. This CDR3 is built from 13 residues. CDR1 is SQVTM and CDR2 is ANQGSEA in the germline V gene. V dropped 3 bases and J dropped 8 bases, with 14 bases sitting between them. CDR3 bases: TGCAGCGTTGATCTCAAATTCACGGATGAGCAGTTCTTC. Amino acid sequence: CSVDLKFTDEQFF.

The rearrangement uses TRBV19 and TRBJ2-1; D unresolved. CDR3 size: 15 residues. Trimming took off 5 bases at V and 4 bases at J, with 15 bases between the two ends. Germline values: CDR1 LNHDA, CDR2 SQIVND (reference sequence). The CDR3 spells CASSAGGSVYNEQFF. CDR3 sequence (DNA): TGTGCCAGTAGTGCCGGCGGCTCAGTTTACAATGAGCAGTTCTTC.

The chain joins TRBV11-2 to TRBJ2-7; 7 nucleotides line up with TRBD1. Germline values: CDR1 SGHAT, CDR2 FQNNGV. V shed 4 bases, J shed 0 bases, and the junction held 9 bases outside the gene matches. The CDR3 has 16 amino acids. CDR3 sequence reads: CASSYTHAGGSYEQYF. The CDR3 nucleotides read TGTGCCAGCAGCTACACCCACGCAGGGGGCTCCTACGAGCAGTACTTC.

In DNA, the CDR3 is TGTGCCAGCAGTCCGTACTCAGGGAACACTGAAGCTTTCTTT. Amino acids: CASSPYSGNTEAFF. The V call is TRBV6-5, the J call TRBJ1-1; D is unresolved. Trimming pared 5 bases from V and 1 base from J, leaving 11 bases between. The CDR3 has 14 residues. Germline CDR1 and CDR2: MNHEY and SVGAGI.

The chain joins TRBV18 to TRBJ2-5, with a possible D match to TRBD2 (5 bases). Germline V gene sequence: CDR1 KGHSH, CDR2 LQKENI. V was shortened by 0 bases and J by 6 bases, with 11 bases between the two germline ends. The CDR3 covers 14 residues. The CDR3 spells CASSPPTTPQTQYF. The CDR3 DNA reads TGTGCCAGCTCACCACCGACTACTCCTCAGACCCAGTACTTC.

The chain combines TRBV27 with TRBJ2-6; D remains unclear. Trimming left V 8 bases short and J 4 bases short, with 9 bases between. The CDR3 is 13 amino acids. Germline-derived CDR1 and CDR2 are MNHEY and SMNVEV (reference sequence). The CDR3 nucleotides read TGTGCCAGCCAGGTCCCCGGGGCCAACGTCCTGACTTTC. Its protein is CASQVPGANVLTF.

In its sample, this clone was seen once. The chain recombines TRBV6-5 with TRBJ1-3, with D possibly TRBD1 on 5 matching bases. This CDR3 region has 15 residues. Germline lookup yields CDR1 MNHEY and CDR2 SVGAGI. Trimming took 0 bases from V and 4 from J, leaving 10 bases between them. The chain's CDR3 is CASSYSPGGGNTIYF. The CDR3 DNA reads TGTGCCAGCAGTTACTCGCCGGGGGGAGGAAACACCATATATTTT.

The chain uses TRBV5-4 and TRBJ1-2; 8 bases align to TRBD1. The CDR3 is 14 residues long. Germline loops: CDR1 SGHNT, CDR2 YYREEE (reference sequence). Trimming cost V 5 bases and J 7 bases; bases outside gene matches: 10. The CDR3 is CASSPRDRPFGYTF. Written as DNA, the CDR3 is TGTGCCAGCAGTCCCAGGGACAGGCCATTTGGCTACACCTTC.

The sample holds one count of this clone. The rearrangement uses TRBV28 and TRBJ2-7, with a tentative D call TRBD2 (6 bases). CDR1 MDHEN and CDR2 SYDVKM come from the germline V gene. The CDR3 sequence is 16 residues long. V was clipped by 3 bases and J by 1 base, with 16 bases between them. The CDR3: CASSFRTGARSYEQYF. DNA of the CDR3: TGTGCCAGCAGTTTTAGGACGGGAGCGAGGTCCTACGAGCAGTACTTC.

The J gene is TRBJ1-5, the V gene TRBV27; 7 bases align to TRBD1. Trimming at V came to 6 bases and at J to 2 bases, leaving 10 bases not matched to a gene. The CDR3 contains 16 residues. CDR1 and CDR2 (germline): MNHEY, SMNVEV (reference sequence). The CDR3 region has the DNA TGTGCCAGCAGAACGAACAGGGGAATTGGCAATCAGCCCCAGCATTTT. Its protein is CASRTNRGIGNQPQHF.

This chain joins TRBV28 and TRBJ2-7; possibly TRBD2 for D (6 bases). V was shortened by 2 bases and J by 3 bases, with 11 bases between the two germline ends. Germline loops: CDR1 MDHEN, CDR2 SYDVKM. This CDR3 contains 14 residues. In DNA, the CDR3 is TGTGCCAGCAGTTTAGGGGGGAGGAACTACGAGCAGTACTTC. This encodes CASSLGGRNYEQYF.

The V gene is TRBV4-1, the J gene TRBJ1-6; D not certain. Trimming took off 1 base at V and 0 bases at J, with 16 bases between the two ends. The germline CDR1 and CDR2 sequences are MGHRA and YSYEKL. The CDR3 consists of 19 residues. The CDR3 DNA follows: TGCGCCAGCAGCCAAGTGCCCTCCCTCCTTAGCTCCTATAATTCACCCCTCCACTTT. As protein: CASSQVPSLLSSYNSPLHF.

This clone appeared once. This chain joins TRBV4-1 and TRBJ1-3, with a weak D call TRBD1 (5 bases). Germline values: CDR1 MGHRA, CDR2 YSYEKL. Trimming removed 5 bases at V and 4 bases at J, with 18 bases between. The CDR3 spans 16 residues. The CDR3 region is CASSRVIQGRGNTIYF. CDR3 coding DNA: TGCGCCAGCAGCAGAGTGATCCAGGGTCGCGGAAACACCATATATTTT.

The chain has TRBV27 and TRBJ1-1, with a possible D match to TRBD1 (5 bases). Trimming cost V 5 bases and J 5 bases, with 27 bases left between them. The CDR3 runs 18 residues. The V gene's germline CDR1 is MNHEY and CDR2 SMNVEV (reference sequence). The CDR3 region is CASSPSGLGSGRRTEAFF. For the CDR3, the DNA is TGTGCCAGCAGTCCATCAGGGTTAGGATCCGGGCGAAGGACTGAAGCTTTCTTT.

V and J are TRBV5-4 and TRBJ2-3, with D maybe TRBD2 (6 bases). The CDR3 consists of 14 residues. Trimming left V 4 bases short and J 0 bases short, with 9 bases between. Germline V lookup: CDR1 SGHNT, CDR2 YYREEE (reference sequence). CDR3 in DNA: TGTGCCAGCAGCAGGACTACCAGCACAGATACGCAGTATTTT. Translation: CASSRTTSTDTQYF.

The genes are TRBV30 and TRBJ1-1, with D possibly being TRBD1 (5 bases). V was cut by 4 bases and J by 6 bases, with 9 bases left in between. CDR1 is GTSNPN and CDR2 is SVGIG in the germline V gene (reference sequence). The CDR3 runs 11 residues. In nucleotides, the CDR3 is TGTGCCTGGACGGGGGGTTCTGAAGCTTTCTTT. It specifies CAWTGGSEAFF.

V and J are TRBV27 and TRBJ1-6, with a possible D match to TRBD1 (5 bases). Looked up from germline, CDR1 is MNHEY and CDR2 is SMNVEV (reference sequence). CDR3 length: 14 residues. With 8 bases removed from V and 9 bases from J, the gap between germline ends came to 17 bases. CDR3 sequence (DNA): TGTGCCAGCGGGAAATGGCAGGGTGCTTCACCCCTCCACTTT. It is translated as CASGKWQGASPLHF.

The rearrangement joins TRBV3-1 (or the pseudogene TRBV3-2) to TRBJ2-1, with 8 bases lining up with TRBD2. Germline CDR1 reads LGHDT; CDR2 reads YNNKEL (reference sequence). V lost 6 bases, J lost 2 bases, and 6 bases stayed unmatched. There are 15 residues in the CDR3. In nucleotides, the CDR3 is TGTGCCAGCAGTCCAGCGGGAGACACCTACAATGAGCAGTTCTTC. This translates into CASSPAGDTYNEQFF.